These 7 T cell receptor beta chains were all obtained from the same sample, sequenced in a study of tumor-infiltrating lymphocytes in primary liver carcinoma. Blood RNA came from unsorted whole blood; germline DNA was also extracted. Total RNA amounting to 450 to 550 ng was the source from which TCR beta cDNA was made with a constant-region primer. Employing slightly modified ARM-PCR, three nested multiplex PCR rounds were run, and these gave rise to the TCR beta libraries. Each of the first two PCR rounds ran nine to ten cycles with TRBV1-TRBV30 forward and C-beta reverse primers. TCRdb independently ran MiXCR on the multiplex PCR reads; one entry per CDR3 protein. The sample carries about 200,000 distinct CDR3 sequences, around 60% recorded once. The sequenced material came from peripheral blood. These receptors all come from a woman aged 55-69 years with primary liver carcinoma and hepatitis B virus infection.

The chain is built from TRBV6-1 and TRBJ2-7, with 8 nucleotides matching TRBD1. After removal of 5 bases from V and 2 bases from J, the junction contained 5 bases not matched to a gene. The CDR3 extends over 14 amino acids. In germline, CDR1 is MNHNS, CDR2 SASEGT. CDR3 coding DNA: TGTGCCAGCAGTAGACAGGGGTATCCCTACGAGCAGTACTTC. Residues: CASSRQGYPYEQYF.

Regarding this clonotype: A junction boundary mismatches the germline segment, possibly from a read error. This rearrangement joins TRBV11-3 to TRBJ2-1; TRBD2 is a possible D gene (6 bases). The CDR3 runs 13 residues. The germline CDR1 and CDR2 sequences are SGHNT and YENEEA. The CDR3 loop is CASGGELNDERFF. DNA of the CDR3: TGTGCCAGCGGCGGGGAGCTTAACGATGAGCGGTTCTTC.

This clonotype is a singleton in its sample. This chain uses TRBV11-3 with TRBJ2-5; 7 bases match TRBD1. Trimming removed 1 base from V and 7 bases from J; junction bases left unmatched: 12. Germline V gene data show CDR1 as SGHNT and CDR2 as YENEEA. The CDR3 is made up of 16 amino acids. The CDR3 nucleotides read TGTGCCAGCAGCTTAGGAGACAGGGCAGCGGAAGGGACCCAGTACTTC. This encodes CASSLGDRAAEGTQYF.

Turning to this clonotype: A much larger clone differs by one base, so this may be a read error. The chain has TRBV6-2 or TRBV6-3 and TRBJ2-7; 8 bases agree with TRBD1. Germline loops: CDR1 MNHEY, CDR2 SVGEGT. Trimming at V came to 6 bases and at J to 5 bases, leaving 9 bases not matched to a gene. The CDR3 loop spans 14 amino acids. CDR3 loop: CASSLLDRAHEQYF. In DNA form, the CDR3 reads TGTGCCAGCAGCCTCCTGGACAGGGCCCACGAGCAGTACTTC.

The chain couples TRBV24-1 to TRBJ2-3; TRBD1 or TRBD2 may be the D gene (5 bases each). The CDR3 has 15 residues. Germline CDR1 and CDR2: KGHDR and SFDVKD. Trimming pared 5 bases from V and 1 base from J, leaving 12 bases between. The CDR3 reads CATSGGAGGTDTQYF. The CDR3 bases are TGTGCCACCAGTGGAGGGGCTGGTGGCACAGATACGCAGTATTTT.

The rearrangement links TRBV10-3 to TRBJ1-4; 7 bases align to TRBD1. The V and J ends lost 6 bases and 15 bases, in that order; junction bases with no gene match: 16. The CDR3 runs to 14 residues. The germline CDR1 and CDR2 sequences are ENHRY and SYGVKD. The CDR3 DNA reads TGTGCCATCAGCCGGACAGGAACTAATGAGAAAGTGTTTTTT. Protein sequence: CAISRTGTNEKVFF.

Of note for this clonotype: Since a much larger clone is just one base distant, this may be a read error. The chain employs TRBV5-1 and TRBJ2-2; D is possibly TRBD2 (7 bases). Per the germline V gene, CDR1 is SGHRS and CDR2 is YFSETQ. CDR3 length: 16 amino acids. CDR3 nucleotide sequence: TGCGCCAGCAGATTCCTGGGGGGGCAGAACACCGGGGAGCTGCTTTTT. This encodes CASRFLGGQNTGELLF. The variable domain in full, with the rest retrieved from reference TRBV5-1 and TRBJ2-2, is KAGVTQTPRYLIKTRGQQVTLSCSPISGHRSVSWYQQTPGQGLQFLFEYFSETQRNKGNFPGRFSGRQFSNSRSEMNVSTLELGDSALYLCASRFLGGQNTGELLFGEGSRLTVL.